These 17 T cell receptor beta chains came from one sample sequenced in a study of CD4 T cells in relation to SARS-CoV-2 and coronaviruses. Before the COVID-19 pandemic, during about 2010-2018, CD4+ T cells were taken from unexposed donors. After ten to eleven days of culture, CD4+ T cells were isolated. For these TCRs, the target antigens are not known. The assay was immunoSEQ multiplex PCR, and TCRdb's table has in-frame clones only and misses some. The table includes around 29,000 clones, 70% to 85% detected once. The specimen sequenced was CD4+ T cells from PBMCs, cultured in vitro. The source of these receptors is a human donor in good health.

This clone was observed once. The gene calls are TRBV11-2 and TRBJ2-1; D gene unclear. V lost 6 bases and J 1 base, leaving 13 bases between the germline ends. The CDR3 is 15 residues long. Germline V lookup: CDR1 SGHAT, CDR2 FQNNGV. The CDR3 protein is CASSLSITSYNEQFF. CDR3 DNA sequence: TGTGCCAGCAGTCTCTCTATAACTTCCTACAATGAGCAGTTCTTC.

The chain links TRBV5-4 to TRBJ2-1; maybe TRBD2 (6 bases). CDR3 size: 16 residues. The V and J ends lost 4 bases and 8 bases respectively, with 22 bases between them. Germline values: CDR1 SGHNT, CDR2 YYREEE (reference sequence). The CDR3 coding sequence is TGTGCCAGCAGCCCCCGACCCGGGACCTGGGGGGATGAGCAGTTCTTC. Amino acids: CASSPRPGTWGDEQFF. Using reference TRBV5-4 and TRBJ2-1 for the parts outside the CDR3, the full variable domain is ETGVTQSPTHLIKTRGQQVTLRCSSQSGHNTVSWYQQALGQGPQFIFQYYREEENGRGNFPPRFSGLQFPNYSSELNVNALELDDSALYLCASSPRPGTWGDEQFFGPGTRLTVL.

This chain links TRBV7-6 with TRBJ1-1; 7 positions agree with TRBD1. V gave up 1 base and J gave up 3 bases; unmatched junction bases: 11. The CDR3 loop spans 17 amino acids. Germline V gene lookup returns CDR1 SGHVS and CDR2 FNYEAQ. Here the CDR3 DNA reads TGTGCCAGCAGCTTAGGGGCGGGCAGGGGGTACTACACTGAAGCTTTCTTT. It specifies CASSLGAGRGYYTEAFF.

V usage is TRBV5-1 and J usage is TRBJ2-7; TRBD2 matches 7 bases. The J segment lost 2 bases and the V segment lost 0 bases, leaving 11 bases of the junction unmatched. CDR1 is SGHRS, CDR2 YFSETQ, per germline. The length of the CDR3 is 17 residues. The CDR3 region has the DNA TGCGCCAGCAGCTTGGGTCTAGCGGTACTAGGGCCCTACGAGCAGTACTTC. As protein: CASSLGLAVLGPYEQYF.

This clone was seen more than once but under ten times. J is TRBJ1-2 and V is TRBV5-4; 7 bases match TRBD1. The CDR3 extends over 13 amino acids. J was trimmed by 8 bases and V by 3 bases; bases with no gene match: 7. Germline assignment: CDR1 SGHNT and CDR2 YYREEE (reference sequence). CDR3: CASSSPGQRGYTF. The CDR3 DNA is TGTGCCAGCAGCTCCCCGGGACAGAGGGGCTACACCTTC.

This clone appeared a few times. Here the CDR3 DNA reads TGTGCCAGTAACCAGGGGGGGCAAAGCTACGAGCAGTACTTC. Translating it yields CASNQGGQSYEQYF. The chain has TRBV19 and TRBJ2-7; D is perhaps TRBD1 or TRBD2 (7 bases each). Trimming took off 7 bases at V and 3 bases at J, with 16 bases between the two ends. The CDR3 is made up of 14 amino acids. Germline V gene data show CDR1 as LNHDA and CDR2 as SQIVND (reference sequence).

A few counts support this clone. The rearrangement links TRBV3-1 (or the pseudogene TRBV3-2) to TRBJ2-1, with TRBD1 matching 8 bases. CDR3 length: 17 residues. V was pared by 0 bases and J by 6 bases, with 10 bases of the junction left unmatched. CDR1 is LGHDT, CDR2 YNNKEL, per germline (reference sequence). The CDR3 region is CASSQEVGTGYVNEQFF. The CDR3 coding sequence is TGTGCCAGCAGCCAAGAGGTTGGGACAGGCTATGTCAATGAGCAGTTCTTC.

The chain uses TRBV4-1 and TRBJ2-1; TRBD2 matches 13 bases. This CDR3 is 18 amino acids long. The V and J ends lost 0 bases and 9 bases, in that order; junction bases with no gene match: 11. Germline values: CDR1 MGHRA, CDR2 YSYEKL. CDR3 protein: CASSQDKGLAGRSTEQFF. CDR3 nucleotides: TGCGCCAGCAGCCAAGATAAGGGACTAGCGGGGCGGAGCACTGAGCAGTTCTTC.

The chain couples TRBV10-3 to TRBJ2-3, with unresolved D. This CDR3 region has 12 residues. The V gene's germline CDR1 is ENHRY and CDR2 SYGVKD. V gave up 6 bases and J gave up 2 bases, with 6 bases separating them. The CDR3, as DNA: TGTGCCATCAGGCCAAACACAGATACGCAGTATTTT. Protein sequence: CAIRPNTDTQYF.

The genes are TRBV27 and TRBJ2-5; D is undetermined. The V gene's germline CDR1 is MNHEY and CDR2 SMNVEV (reference sequence). This CDR3 has 15 residues. The V gene lost 1 base and the J gene lost 4 bases, with 13 bases spanning the gap. CDR3 nucleotide sequence: TGTGCCAGCAGTTTATTTTTTGGGGTGGCAGAGACCCAGTACTTC. Protein sequence: CASSLFFGVAETQYF.

V and J are TRBV5-4 and TRBJ2-5; D gene ambiguous. Per the germline V gene, CDR1 is SGHNT and CDR2 is YYREEE (reference sequence). V was pared by 0 bases and J by 0 bases, with 6 bases between. The CDR3 runs to 14 residues. CDR3 protein: CASSLEQNQETQYF. As DNA, the CDR3 is TGTGCCAGCAGCTTGGAACAGAACCAAGAGACCCAGTACTTC. The whole variable domain, filled in from reference TRBV5-4 and TRBJ2-5, reads ETGVTQSPTHLIKTRGQQVTLRCSSQSGHNTVSWYQQALGQGPQFIFQYYREEENGRGNFPPRFSGLQFPNYSSELNVNALELDDSALYLCASSLEQNQETQYFGPGTRLLVL.

The chain uses TRBV7-9 and TRBJ1-6, with D perhaps matching TRBD1 (6 bases). The CDR3 covers 15 residues. Germline V gives CDR1 SEHNR, CDR2 FQNEAQ (reference sequence). With 4 bases removed from V and 10 bases from J, the gap between germline ends came to 17 bases. Here the CDR3 reads CASSSQTGGGSPLHF. The CDR3 nucleotides are TGTGCCAGCAGCTCTCAGACGGGGGGGGGCTCACCCCTCCACTTT.

This clone was counted only a few times. The V and J genes are TRBV4-2 and TRBJ1-3; D unclear. The CDR3 loop spans 15 amino acids. Per germline, CDR1 LGHNA and CDR2 YNFKEQ. V lost 4 bases and J lost 1, with 11 bases in between. Written as DNA, the CDR3 is TGTGCCAGCAGCCGGCGGGTGGGGTCTGGAAACACCATATATTTT. Protein: CASSRRVGSGNTIYF.

In this sample, this clone turned up a few times. The V gene is TRBV7-9, the J gene TRBJ2-3; D remains unclear. CDR1 and CDR2 from the germline V gene are SEHNR and FQNEAQ (reference sequence). The CDR3 consists of 15 residues. Trimming stripped 3 bases from V and 1 base from J, with 11 bases between. For the CDR3, the DNA is TGTGCCAGCAGCTTGGGTGGCGGACGCACAGATACGCAGTATTTT. Amino acid sequence: CASSLGGGRTDTQYF.

The chain employs TRBV7-9 and TRBJ1-2; D possibly corresponds to TRBD1 (5 bases). CDR3 size: 14 residues. V was shortened by 2 bases and J by 5 bases, with 12 bases between the two germline ends. Germline lookup yields CDR1 SEHNR and CDR2 FQNEAQ (reference sequence). The chain's CDR3 is CASSLPGAGYGYTF. Written as DNA, the CDR3 is TGTGCCAGCAGCTTACCCGGGGCGGGTTATGGCTACACCTTC.

The chain uses TRBV6-5 and TRBJ1-4; 9 nucleotides align to TRBD1. The CDR3 length is 16 residues. Trimming cost V 2 bases and J 8 bases; bases outside gene matches: 9. Germline assignment: CDR1 MNHEY and CDR2 SVGAGI. The CDR3 DNA is TGTGCCAGCAGTTACCGAGACAGGGGGGGATACGAAAAACTGTTTTTT. It codes for CASSYRDRGGYEKLFF.

This clone was observed once. V usage is TRBV6-5 and J usage is TRBJ2-5, with TRBD2 identical over 9 bases. The CDR3 sequence is 16 residues long. Germline V gene lookup returns CDR1 MNHEY and CDR2 SVGAGI. V trimming: 2 bases; J trimming: 4 bases; junction bases outside the gene matches: 8. This CDR3 is CASSYRDSGGGETQYF. The CDR3, as DNA: TGTGCCAGCAGTTACCGAGATAGCGGGGGAGGAGAGACCCAGTACTTC.